Below are 26 T cell receptor beta chains sequenced from a single sample in a study of T cell responses to AZD1222 COVID-19 vaccine. Here immunoSEQ multiplex PCR was the method, and the copy in TCRdb shows in-frame clones only, minus some. This table holds roughly 100,000 clones, 88% found once. Specimen: peripheral blood, collected 28 days after the second AZD1222 dose. These receptors came from an adult who received the AZD1222 COVID-19 vaccine.

The chain is built from TRBV5-1 and TRBJ1-3; TRBD1 matches 10 bases. Looked up from germline, CDR1 is SGHRS and CDR2 is YFSETQ. The J segment lost 2 bases and the V segment lost 3 bases, leaving 8 bases of the junction unmatched. This CDR3 is built from 17 residues. CDR3 nucleotides: TGCGCCAGCAGCTCCTTAACCGGGACAGGGGCTGGAAACACCATATATTTT. Translation: CASSSLTGTGAGNTIYF.

This clone has more than one count but fewer than ten. The chain carries TRBV19 and TRBJ2-1, with 8 bases matching TRBD1. Germline V gene lookup returns CDR1 LNHDA and CDR2 SQIVND (reference sequence). With V trimmed by 1 base and J by 6 bases, 5 bases remained unmatched. This CDR3 comprises 15 residues. The CDR3 nucleotides are TGTGCCAGTAGTATAGCGCAGGGGGCCGTCAATGAGCAGTTCTTC. Translation: CASSIAQGAVNEQFF.

This clone was seen just once. This sequence joins TRBV4-2 and TRBJ2-3; D is uncertain. The V end was cut by 0 bases, the J end by 2 bases, with 9 bases between. The CDR3 covers 15 residues. CDR1 and CDR2 from the germline V gene are LGHNA and YNFKEQ. The CDR3 here is CASSQDYTFTDTQYF. CDR3 nucleotides: TGTGCCAGCAGCCAAGACTACACCTTCACAGATACGCAGTATTTT.

The sample holds a few counts of this clone. One junction end does not reproduce the germline sequence, and a read error may be involved. The V and J genes are TRBV11-2 and TRBJ2-1; D is possibly TRBD2 (5 bases). The CDR3 spans 13 residues. CDR1 SGHAT and CDR2 FQNNGV come from the germline V gene. The CDR3 loop is CASSLQSGGYCVF. The CDR3 region has the DNA TGTGCCAGCAGCTTACAAAGCGGCGGTTACTGTGTCTTC.

This chain joins TRBV19 and TRBJ2-7; the D gene could be TRBD1 or TRBD2 (5 bases each). V lost 3 bases and J 5 bases, leaving 11 bases between the germline ends. Germline V gene lookup returns CDR1 LNHDA and CDR2 SQIVND (reference sequence). CDR3 length equals 13 residues. CDR3 sequence reads: CASSIWGSDEQYF. The DNA for the CDR3 is TGTGCCAGTAGTATTTGGGGGAGCGACGAGCAGTACTTC.

The chain uses TRBV19 and TRBJ1-4; D not resolved. V was pared by 7 bases and J by 7 bases, with 16 bases between. Germline-derived CDR1 and CDR2 are LNHDA and SQIVND (reference sequence). The length of the CDR3 is 14 residues. This CDR3 is CASNDLGRSEKLFF. The DNA for the CDR3 is TGTGCCAGTAACGATCTAGGGCGGAGTGAAAAACTGTTTTTT.

The gene calls are TRBV19 and TRBJ2-3, with D possibly matching TRBD1 (5 bases). The CDR3 is made up of 16 amino acids. CDR1 and CDR2 (germline): LNHDA, SQIVND (reference sequence). V lost 5 bases, J lost 1 base, and 16 bases lay in between. In DNA form, the CDR3 reads TGTGCCAGTAGTCCAGCAGGGCTTAGTGGCACAGATACGCAGTATTTT. Translated: CASSPAGLSGTDTQYF. The entire variable domain, with the rest obtained from reference TRBV19 and TRBJ2-3, is as follows: DGGITQSPKYLFRKEGQNVTLSCEQNLNHDAMYWYRQDPGQGLRLIYYSQIVNDFQKGDIAEGYSVSREKKESFPLTVTSAQKNPTAFYLCASSPAGLSGTDTQYFGPGTRLTVL.

The V gene is TRBV11-2, the J gene TRBJ1-4; 7 positions agree with TRBD1. The germline CDR1 and CDR2 sequences are SGHAT and FQNNGV. This CDR3 is 14 amino acids long. V trimming: 1 base; J trimming: 8 bases; junction bases outside the gene matches: 4. The DNA of the CDR3 is TGTGCCAGCAGCTTAGGTCAGGGGGAGGAAAAACTGTTTTTT. Protein: CASSLGQGEEKLFF.

This chain joins TRBV19 and TRBJ2-5, with a tentative D call TRBD2 (6 bases). Trimming shortened V by 2 bases and J by 0 bases, and 16 bases separated the two germline ends. CDR1 and CDR2 (germline): LNHDA, SQIVND (reference sequence). The CDR3 sequence is 17 residues long. CDR3 region: CASSIISSGLYQETQYF. For the CDR3, the DNA is TGTGCCAGTAGTATAATTAGTAGCGGCCTGTACCAAGAGACCCAGTACTTC.

The V call is TRBV6-4, the J call TRBJ2-2; D is uncertain. The germline CDR1 and CDR2 sequences are MRHNA and SNTAGT. Deletions cut 5 bases from V and 2 bases from J, with 0 bases between. CDR3 length equals 11 residues. The CDR3 DNA follows: TGTGCCAGCAGTAACACCGGGGAGCTGTTTTTT. This codes for CASSNTGELFF.

This chain joins TRBV6-5 and TRBJ1-2; tentatively, D is TRBD1 (6 bases). Germline CDR1 and CDR2: MNHEY and SVGAGI. The CDR3 consists of 15 residues. Trimming took 6 bases from V and 6 from J, leaving 20 bases between them. The CDR3: CASSADRTYLDGYTF. The CDR3 DNA is TGTGCCAGCAGCGCGGACAGAACTTATCTAGATGGCTACACCTTC.

The genes are TRBV19 and TRBJ1-1; D might be TRBD1 (5 bases). With 5 bases removed from V and 0 bases from J, the gap between germline ends came to 10 bases. CDR1 LNHDA and CDR2 SQIVND come from the germline V gene (reference sequence). This CDR3 is built from 14 residues. CDR3 protein: CASSLAGLNTEAFF. The CDR3 coding sequence is TGTGCCAGTAGTCTGGCAGGGTTGAACACTGAAGCTTTCTTT.

V and J are TRBV27 and TRBJ2-3; D remains unclear. V was trimmed by 5 bases and J by 5 bases, leaving 8 bases between them. Germline CDR1 reads MNHEY; CDR2 reads SMNVEV (reference sequence). CDR3 size: 12 residues. In DNA, the CDR3 is TGTGCCAGCAGTCCTTGGGGAGATACGCAGTATTTT. Protein product: CASSPWGDTQYF.

The chain couples TRBV10-3 to TRBJ2-3; 7 positions match TRBD2. V was pared by 3 bases and J by 3 bases, with 3 bases of the junction left unmatched. Germline V lookup: CDR1 ENHRY, CDR2 SYGVKD. The CDR3 extends over 14 amino acids. CDR3 nucleotide sequence: TGTGCCATCAGTGATGGGGGGGGGACAGATACGCAGTATTTT. The encoded protein is CAISDGGGTDTQYF.

The chain joins TRBV15 to TRBJ1-5; tentatively, D is TRBD1 (5 bases). This CDR3 is 15 amino acids long. V lost 4 bases and J 2 bases, leaving 12 bases between the germline ends. In germline, CDR1 is LNHNV, CDR2 YYDKDF (reference sequence). DNA of the CDR3: TGTGCCACCAGCATCCCTGGGGGGGGCAATCAGCCCCAGCATTTT. Its protein product is CATSIPGGGNQPQHF.

The genes are TRBV7-9 and TRBJ1-1; D possibly corresponds to TRBD1 (6 bases). The ends were cut back, 8 bases at V and 4 bases at J, with 14 bases in the middle. Germline lookup yields CDR1 SEHNR and CDR2 FQNEAQ (reference sequence). The CDR3 covers 13 residues. This CDR3 reads CASRGQRTTEAFF. CDR3 DNA: TGTGCCAGCCGTGGACAGAGGACCACTGAAGCTTTCTTT.

The chain carries TRBV29-1 and TRBJ2-7, with D unclear. CDR1 and CDR2 (germline): SQVTM, ANQGSEA. The CDR3 consists of 11 residues. With 4 bases removed from V and 4 bases from J, the gap between germline ends came to 8 bases. The CDR3 is CSVAGIYEQYF. As DNA, the CDR3 is TGCAGCGTTGCAGGAATTTACGAGCAGTACTTC.

The rearrangement links TRBV6-5 to TRBJ1-2; D is perhaps TRBD1 (5 bases). In germline, CDR1 is MNHEY, CDR2 SVGAGI. V lost 6 bases and J 8 bases, leaving 16 bases between the germline ends. This CDR3 contains 13 residues. CDR3 nucleotide sequence: TGTGCCAGCAGCCGCGGACATCTGATAGGCTACACCTTC. Translated, it gives CASSRGHLIGYTF.

The chain uses TRBV6-6 and TRBJ2-7; D uncertain. This CDR3 has 14 amino acids. V lost 6 bases and J 2 bases, leaving 14 bases between the germline ends. The germline gives CDR1 MNHNY, CDR2 SVGAGI (reference sequence). The CDR3 sequence: CASSLLGGAYEQYF. DNA for the CDR3: TGTGCCAGCAGCCTTCTTGGTGGCGCCTACGAGCAGTACTTC.

The J gene is TRBJ2-5, the V gene TRBV19, with 12 nucleotides matching TRBD1. The CDR3 is 15 amino acids. CDR1 is LNHDA, CDR2 SQIVND, per germline (reference sequence). The V and J ends lost 2 bases and 7 bases, in that order; junction bases with no gene match: 5. CDR3 bases: TGTGCCAGTAGTATAAAGGGACAGGGGGCGCCGACCCAGTACTTC. The encoded protein is CASSIKGQGAPTQYF.

CDR3 bases: TGTGCCTGGACTACGACAGGGTTTGGCAATCAGCCCCAGCATTTT. Translating it yields CAWTTTGFGNQPQHF. J is TRBJ1-5 and V is TRBV30; 7 bases match TRBD1. The V segment lost 4 bases and the J segment 2 bases; nucleotides outside the gene matches: 8. CDR3 size: 15 residues. Germline V gene lookup returns CDR1 GTSNPN and CDR2 SVGIG (reference sequence).

The rearrangement joins TRBV6-1 to TRBJ1-1; D perhaps matches TRBD1 (5 bases). Germline values: CDR1 MNHNS, CDR2 SASEGT. Trimming took 2 bases from V and 4 from J, leaving 8 bases between them. The CDR3 sequence is 13 residues long. The CDR3 DNA reads as TGTGCCAGCAGTGAATATGGGGCCACTGAAGCTTTCTTT. It specifies CASSEYGATEAFF.

The rearrangement links TRBV7-8 to TRBJ2-3; D not resolved. Trimming removed 5 bases at V and 2 bases at J, with 5 bases between. CDR3 size: 12 residues. The germline V gene encodes CDR1 SGHVS and CDR2 FQNEAQ. CDR3 sequence: CASSPFTDTQYF. The CDR3 DNA reads TGTGCCAGCAGCCCCTTCACAGATACGCAGTATTTT.

J is TRBJ1-1 and V is TRBV3-1 (or the pseudogene TRBV3-2); TRBD1 agrees at 7 bases. CDR3 length: 16 residues. Germline V gene lookup returns CDR1 LGHDT and CDR2 YNNKEL (reference sequence). V lost 1 base and J lost 2; bases outside the gene matches: 7. In DNA form, the CDR3 reads TGTGCCAGCAGCCAAGCTCGGGGGACAGTAAACACTGAAGCTTTCTTT. Translated, it gives CASSQARGTVNTEAFF.

The chain uses TRBV6-1 and TRBJ1-2; D possibly corresponds to TRBD1 (5 bases). The ends were cut back, 0 bases at V and 4 bases at J, with 15 bases in the middle. The length of the CDR3 is 16 residues. CDR1 and CDR2 from the germline V gene are MNHNS and SASEGT. CDR3 nucleotide sequence: TGTGCCAGCAGTGAAGCGCTGGGGCAGGCAGGCTATGGCTACACCTTC. As protein: CASSEALGQAGYGYTF.

This chain connects TRBV6-6 to TRBJ1-5; D is ambiguous. The CDR3 sequence is 15 residues long. In germline, CDR1 is MNHNY, CDR2 SVGAGI (reference sequence). Trimming took 2 bases from V and 5 from J, leaving 13 bases between them. CDR3 coding DNA: TGTGCCAGCAGTTACGTCTTAGCCCGAGATCAGCCCCAGCATTTT. Translation gives CASSYVLARDQPQHF.